This T cell receptor beta chain originates from a study of beta chain features in type 1 diabetes. V lost 7 bases and J lost 6, with 13 bases in between. The germline CDR1 and CDR2 sequences are LNHDA and SQIVND (reference sequence). CDR3 length: 13 residues. As every portion of the isolated RNA was reverse transcribed, the sequencing read expressed TCRB transcripts. Clones were read by immunoSEQ multiplex PCR, and TCRdb kept only the in-frame ones, dropping some. The sample holds 250,000 to 400,000 clones, around 15% seen once. This clone was found a few times. The TCR originated in a man aged 25 to 40 in good health. Sequences were obtained from central memory CD4+ T cells from blood. This chain connects TRBV19 to TRBJ2-1; D remains unclear. The CDR3 coding sequence is TGTGCCAGTAAGCAGAGGACCGCCAATGAGCAGTTCTTC. This translates into CASKQRTANEQFF.